This entry features one T cell receptor (beta chain) sequence. The antigen remains unidentified. V shed 0 bases and J 2 bases; nucleotides not matched to a gene: 6. The CDR3 is 16 residues long. The germline V gene encodes CDR1 KGHSH and CDR2 LQKENI. This record comes from a study of beta chain features in type 1 diabetes. Notes on the study in general: Patients and controls would be equally affected if PCR favored shorter templates. Type 1 diabetes patients had VDJ junctions that carried fewer insertions and more deletions.

Expressed TCRB transcripts were sequenced because the entire RNA isolate underwent reverse transcription. TCRdb's table, derived via immunoSEQ multiplex PCR, lists solely in-frame clones and lacks some. The sample includes around 300,000 clones, 8% to 13% of them seen just once. Sequencing was carried out using naive CD4+ T cells from blood. The TCR comes from a woman in her twenties or thirties in good health. V gene TRBV18 combines with J gene TRBJ2-5, with TRBD2 matching 7 bases. CDR3 amino acids: CASSPPTSSLQETQYF. The CDR3 region has the DNA TGTGCCAGCTCACCACCGACTAGCAGCCTTCAAGAGACCCAGTACTTC.